Following are 8 T cell receptor beta chains from one sample sequenced in a study of blood T cell repertoires in COVID-19 (TCRdb year 2020). Receptor libraries were prepared by the immunoSEQ multiplex PCR assay. Drawn from immuneACCESS, this table holds only the in-frame rearrangements with V and J called that TCRdb kept. Clones are partly lost; checked studies trace under half to an unresolved V gene and leave the rest unexplained. This sample is represented by 360,000 or so clones; roughly 90% of them were singletons. The biggest ten clones account for roughly 3% of the sample. Sequenced material: PBMCs or T cells enriched from blood (not recorded which). These receptors came from a woman younger than 45 who had recovered from COVID-19.

The CDR3 DNA follows: TGTGCCAGCAGCCACCGGGACTACCCCCTCAATGAGCAGTTCTTC. Translating it yields CASSHRDYPLNEQFF. The V gene is TRBV13, the J gene TRBJ2-1, with 7 bases matching TRBD2. This CDR3 comprises 15 residues. The trim removed 5 bases at V and 6 bases at J, leaving 10 bases unmatched. Per the germline V gene, CDR1 is PRHDT and CDR2 is FYEKMQ (reference sequence).

V gene TRBV6-1 combines with J gene TRBJ1-5, with TRBD1 identical over 8 bases. The length of the CDR3 is 14 residues. Losses at the gene ends were 5 bases for V and 7 bases for J; bases not matched to a gene: 7. Germline values: CDR1 MNHNS, CDR2 SASEGT. CDR3 in amino acids: CASSPQGARQPQHF. As DNA, the CDR3 is TGTGCCAGCAGTCCCCAGGGGGCTCGGCAGCCCCAGCATTTT.

The chain links TRBV30 to TRBJ1-2, with D tentatively TRBD1 (5 bases). The CDR3 extends over 15 amino acids. The germline V and J ends were trimmed by 2 bases and 2 bases, with 15 bases remaining between them. Germline loops: CDR1 GTSNPN, CDR2 SVGIG (reference sequence). CDR3 protein: CAWSSPRVINYGYTF. In DNA, the CDR3 is TGTGCCTGGAGTTCACCCAGGGTGATCAACTATGGCTACACCTTC. Looking up the rest from reference TRBV30 and TRBJ1-2 gives the full variable domain: SQTIHQWPATLVQPVGSPLSLECTVEGTSNPNLYWYRQAAGRGLQLLFYSVGIGQISSEVPQNLSASRPQDRQFILSSKKLLLSDSGFYLCAWSSPRVINYGYTFGSGTRLTVV.

The chain joins TRBV11-3 to TRBJ1-2; unclear D gene. Trimming pared 6 bases from V and 4 bases from J, leaving 24 bases between. The CDR3 contains 17 residues. Looked up from germline, CDR1 is SGHNT and CDR2 is YENEEA. CDR3 coding DNA: TGTGCCAGCAGTCCCCTAGCCCCGCGCGACGGGCCCTATGGCTACACCTTC. It encodes CASSPLAPRDGPYGYTF.

This chain connects TRBV15 to TRBJ1-1, with a possible D match to TRBD1 (5 bases). Germline V gives CDR1 LNHNV, CDR2 YYDKDF (reference sequence). V lost 0 bases and J lost 3, with 14 bases in between. The CDR3 is 16 residues long. The CDR3 DNA sequence: TGTGCCACCAGCAGAGATCAGGGTGGTGGGGACACTGAAGCTTTCTTT. It yields the protein CATSRDQGGGDTEAFF.

The chain has TRBV19 and TRBJ1-6, with 8 bases matching TRBD1. The CDR3 length is 15 residues. V dropped 4 bases and J dropped 7; count of bases not matched to a gene: 6. CDR1 is LNHDA, CDR2 SQIVND, per germline (reference sequence). The CDR3 sequence is CASSRNRDRNSPLHF. The CDR3 nucleotides read TGTGCCAGTAGTAGAAACCGGGACAGGAATTCACCCCTCCACTTT.

The chain combines TRBV5-1 with TRBJ2-3; no reliable D call. Germline V gene sequence: CDR1 SGHRS, CDR2 YFSETQ. Deletions cut 0 bases from V and 2 bases from J, with 13 bases between. The CDR3 is made up of 16 amino acids. The CDR3 DNA reads TGCGCCAGCAGCTTGGATGTACTAATAGTCACAGATACGCAGTATTTT. This encodes CASSLDVLIVTDTQYF. Variable domain in full (rest from reference TRBV5-1 and TRBJ2-3): KAGVTQTPRYLIKTRGQQVTLSCSPISGHRSVSWYQQTPGQGLQFLFEYFSETQRNKGNFPGRFSGRQFSNSRSEMNVSTLELGDSALYLCASSLDVLIVTDTQYFGPGTRLTVL.

The chain employs TRBV30 and TRBJ1-1; D is ambiguous. The CDR3 has 11 residues. Germline CDR1 is GTSNPN and CDR2 is SVGIG (reference sequence). Trimming shortened V by 4 bases and J by 11 bases, and 14 bases separated the two germline ends. CDR3 in DNA: TGTGCCTGGAATACGGGAGTTAGGGCTTTCTTT. Its translation is CAWNTGVRAFF.